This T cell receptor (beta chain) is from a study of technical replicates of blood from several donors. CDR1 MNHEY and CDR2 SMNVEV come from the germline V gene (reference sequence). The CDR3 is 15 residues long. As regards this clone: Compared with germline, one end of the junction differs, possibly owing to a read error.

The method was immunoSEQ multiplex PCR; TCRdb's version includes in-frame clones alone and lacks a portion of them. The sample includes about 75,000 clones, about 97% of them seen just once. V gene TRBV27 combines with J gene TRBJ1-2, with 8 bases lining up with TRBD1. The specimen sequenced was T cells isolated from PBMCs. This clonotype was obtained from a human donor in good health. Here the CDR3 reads CASSISGGLNYGYTF. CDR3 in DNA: TGTGCCAGCAGTATATCAGGGGGCCTCAACTATGGCTACACCTTC.